What follows are 32 T cell receptor beta chains derived from one specimen sequenced in a study of T cell repertoires in cytomegalovirus infection. TCRdb ran MiXCR on the reads and lists one entry per CDR3 protein. The table has more than 150,000 distinct CDR3 sequences, 15% to 20% seen once. The sample consisted of CD8+ T cells from PBMCs. These receptors came from a human donor in good health (CMV status not recorded). Some clones in this sample may be carry-over from other donors' samples.

This clonotype has a handful of counts. The chain employs TRBV7-2 and TRBJ2-7; D unresolved. Germline values: CDR1 SGHTA, CDR2 FQGNSA. V was trimmed by 4 bases and J by 7 bases, leaving 11 bases between them. The length of the CDR3 is 12 residues. DNA of the CDR3: TGTGCCAGCAGCTCCAGCCTTGCTGAGCAGTACTTC. Protein: CASSSSLAEQYF. The full variable domain, with the rest looked up from reference TRBV7-2 and TRBJ2-7, is GAGVSQSPSNKVTEKGKDVELRCDPISGHTALYWYRQSLGQGLEFLIYFQGNSAPDKSGLPSDRFSAERTGGSVSTLTIQRTQQEDSAVYLCASSSSLAEQYFGPGTRLTVT.

The table lists this clonotype with a few counts. V usage is TRBV6-2 or TRBV6-3 and J usage is TRBJ2-7; D gene ambiguous. Trimming shortened V by 8 bases and J by 5 bases, and 10 bases separated the two germline ends. The CDR3 runs 11 residues. CDR1 MNHEY and CDR2 SVGEGT come from the germline V gene. The CDR3 spells CASGPLDEQYF. CDR3 nucleotides: TGTGCCAGCGGGCCCTTGGACGAGCAGTACTTC.

This clonotype appeared many times. The rearrangement uses TRBV7-8 and TRBJ2-2; D assignment may be TRBD1 or TRBD2 (5 bases each). This CDR3 spans 16 amino acids. Trimming removed 0 bases at V and 4 bases at J, with 12 bases between. Germline V gives CDR1 SGHVS, CDR2 FQNEAQ. In DNA form, the CDR3 reads TGTGCCAGCAGCTTAGCGGAGGCAGGGCCCACCGGGGAGCTGTTTTTT. Protein: CASSLAEAGPTGELFF.

This chain joins TRBV19 and TRBJ1-5; D gene ambiguous. This CDR3 comprises 16 residues. V was shortened by 1 base and J by 0 bases, with 10 bases between the two germline ends. The germline gives CDR1 LNHDA, CDR2 SQIVND (reference sequence). The DNA of the CDR3 is TGTGCCAGTAGTATAGCGAGAGGTTATAGCAATCAGCCCCAGCATTTT. This sequence encodes CASSIARGYSNQPQHF.

This clonotype was detected only a few times. This chain connects TRBV6-1 to TRBJ2-1; tentative D call: TRBD2 (6 bases). This CDR3 comprises 15 residues. Germline assignment: CDR1 MNHNS and CDR2 SASEGT. Trimming stripped 5 bases from V and 4 bases from J, with 15 bases between. CDR3 in amino acids: CASSILTGEYNEQFF. For the CDR3, the DNA is TGTGCCAGCAGTATTCTAACGGGAGAGTACAATGAGCAGTTCTTC.

The J gene is TRBJ2-3, the V gene TRBV9, with D uncertain. From germline, CDR1 is SGDLS and CDR2 YYNGEE. This CDR3 region has 15 residues. V gave up 4 bases and J gave up 1 base, with 13 bases separating them. The CDR3 here is CASSPFQLRTDTQYF. Here the CDR3 DNA reads TGTGCCAGCAGCCCCTTTCAGCTTCGCACAGATACGCAGTATTTT.

This clonotype was counted ten times or more. This chain links TRBV28 with TRBJ2-3, with D perhaps matching TRBD1 (6 bases). Trimming removed 10 bases from V and 4 bases from J, with 18 bases in between. The CDR3 is 14 amino acids. Germline V lookup: CDR1 MDHEN, CDR2 SYDVKM. The CDR3 region is CAIREQGIADTQYF. The CDR3 DNA sequence: TGTGCCATCAGGGAACAGGGAATCGCAGATACGCAGTATTTT. Combining the CDR3 with reference TRBV28 and TRBJ2-3 gives the whole variable domain DVKVTQSSRYLVKRTGEKVFLECVQDMDHENMFWYRQDPGLGLRLIYFSYDVKMKEKGDIPEGYSVSREKKERFSLILESASTNQTSMYLCAIREQGIADTQYFGPGTRLTVL.

This chain joins TRBV29-1 and TRBJ2-2; either TRBD1 or TRBD2 may fit D (5 bases each). This CDR3 contains 13 residues. The germline CDR1 and CDR2 sequences are SQVTM and ANQGSEA. Deletions cut 4 bases from V and 3 bases from J, with 9 bases between. The DNA of the CDR3 is TGCAGCGTTGTGGTGGGGGACACCGGGGAGCTGTTTTTT. Its translation: CSVVVGDTGELFF.

The chain uses TRBV7-3 and TRBJ2-3; TRBD2 is a possible D gene (6 bases). The germline gives CDR1 SGHTA, CDR2 FQGTGA. The ends were cut back, 7 bases at V and 0 bases at J, with 14 bases in the middle. The CDR3 loop spans 15 amino acids. The CDR3 DNA reads TGTGCCAGCAACCCGATTGGGACTAGCACAGATACGCAGTATTTT. Translating it yields CASNPIGTSTDTQYF.

The chain employs TRBV20-1 and TRBJ2-7; TRBD2 matches at 8 bases. The V gene end was trimmed by 3 bases and the J gene end by 1 base; junction bases not matched to a gene: 11. The CDR3 is 16 residues long. Germline CDR1 reads DFQATT; CDR2 reads SNEGSKA (reference sequence). Here the CDR3 DNA reads TGCAGTGCTAGTCCTGCCGACGGGGGGGGATCCTACGAGCAGTACTTC. Residues: CSASPADGGGSYEQYF.

A few counts support this clonotype. This chain connects TRBV7-9 to TRBJ2-7, with D perhaps matching TRBD1 or TRBD2 (5 bases each). The CDR3 extends over 15 amino acids. Per the germline V gene, CDR1 is SEHNR and CDR2 is FQNEAQ (reference sequence). Trimming took off 8 bases at V and 1 base at J, with 18 bases between the two ends. In nucleotides, the CDR3 is TGTGCCAGCCCTCTAGACGGGGACGATTCCTACGAGCAGTACTTC. Its protein product is CASPLDGDDSYEQYF.

This clonotype was observed a few times. The J gene is TRBJ2-7, the V gene TRBV4-2; D uncertain. V was trimmed by 1 base and J by 7 bases, leaving 17 bases between them. The CDR3 is 15 amino acids. In germline, CDR1 is LGHNA, CDR2 YNFKEQ. The CDR3 loop is CASSQGQSATREQYF. CDR3 DNA sequence: TGTGCCAGCAGCCAAGGGCAGTCGGCTACTCGGGAGCAGTACTTC.

This clonotype was seen more than once but under ten times. The J gene is TRBJ2-3, the V gene TRBV28; no firm D call. This CDR3 spans 12 amino acids. Trimming removed 3 bases from V and 7 bases from J, with 8 bases in between. Germline assignment: CDR1 MDHEN and CDR2 SYDVKM. The CDR3 loop is CASSFPKNTQYF. As DNA, the CDR3 is TGTGCCAGCAGTTTCCCTAAGAATACGCAGTATTTT.

The V call is TRBV28, the J call TRBJ1-5; D is undetermined. Trimming removed 3 bases from V and 3 bases from J, with 9 bases in between. CDR1 MDHEN and CDR2 SYDVKM come from the germline V gene. The CDR3 contains 14 residues. The CDR3 sequence is CASSLRPNNQPQHF. Here the CDR3 DNA reads TGTGCCAGCAGTTTGAGGCCGAACAATCAGCCCCAGCATTTT. The complete variable domain, with remaining parts taken from reference TRBV28 and TRBJ1-5, reads DVKVTQSSRYLVKRTGEKVFLECVQDMDHENMFWYRQDPGLGLRLIYFSYDVKMKEKGDIPEGYSVSREKKERFSLILESASTNQTSMYLCASSLRPNNQPQHFGDGTRLSIL.

This clonotype came up many times. The V and J genes are TRBV6-2 or TRBV6-3 and TRBJ2-5; D is uncertain. The length of the CDR3 is 13 residues. V was cut by 4 bases and J by 5 bases, with 11 bases left in between. Looked up from germline, CDR1 is MNHEY and CDR2 is SVGEGT. CDR3: CASSSSESETQYF. CDR3 sequence (DNA): TGTGCCAGCAGTTCCTCTGAATCGGAGACCCAGTACTTC.

The chain joins TRBV11-2 to TRBJ1-2; 8 bases fit TRBD1. The CDR3 runs 14 residues. Germline V gene data show CDR1 as SGHAT and CDR2 as FQNNGV. Germline trimming cut 5 bases from V and 8 bases from J; bases unmatched to any gene: 10. The CDR3, as DNA: TGTGCCAGCAGCCAGGGACAGGCGTCGATGGGCTACACCTTC. Its protein is CASSQGQASMGYTF. Together with reference TRBV11-2 and TRBJ1-2, the CDR3 gives the full variable domain: EAGVAQSPRYKIIEKRQSVAFWCNPISGHATLYWYQQILGQGPKLLIQFQNNGVVDDSQLPKDRFSAERLKGVDSTLKIQPAKLEDSAVYLCASSQGQASMGYTFGSGTRLTVV.

The table lists this clonotype with a few counts. The chain links TRBV7-7 to TRBJ2-7, with D perhaps TRBD1 (6 bases). From germline, CDR1 is SSHAT and CDR2 FNYEAQ (reference sequence). CDR3 size: 15 residues. V was cut by 5 bases and J by 0 bases, with 14 bases left in between. The CDR3 loop reads CASSALLTGSYEQYF. The CDR3 coding sequence is TGTGCCAGCAGCGCACTTTTGACAGGCTCCTACGAGCAGTACTTC.

J is TRBJ2-1 and V is TRBV6-2 or TRBV6-3, with 9 bases lining up with TRBD1. In germline, CDR1 is MNHEY, CDR2 SVGEGT. The junction had 5 bases not matched to a gene; V was cut back by 10 bases and J by 4 bases. There are 13 residues in the CDR3. Here the CDR3 DNA reads TGTGCCACCGGGGACAGGGAATACAATGAGCAGTTCTTC. Encoded protein: CATGDREYNEQFF.

In its sample, this clonotype was seen a few times. V gene TRBV6-2 or TRBV6-3 combines with J gene TRBJ2-1; TRBD2 agrees at 8 bases. The germline gives CDR1 MNHEY, CDR2 SVGEGT. The length of the CDR3 is 16 residues. The junction had 7 bases not matched to a gene; V was cut back by 2 bases and J by 4 bases. CDR3 sequence (DNA): TGTGCCAGCAGTTACAATCGGGAGGGCCGTTACAATGAGCAGTTCTTC. It specifies CASSYNREGRYNEQFF.

CDR3: CASSQGDRSYEQYF. CDR3 DNA sequence: TGCGCCAGCAGCCAAGGTGACAGGTCCTACGAGCAGTACTTC. The chain carries TRBV4-1 and TRBJ2-7; D is perhaps TRBD1 (6 bases). Trimming stripped 1 base from V and 1 base from J, with 8 bases between. This CDR3 has 14 amino acids. Germline assignment: CDR1 MGHRA and CDR2 YSYEKL.

This clonotype has only a few counts. The chain has TRBV15 and TRBJ1-1, with D possibly matching TRBD1 (5 bases). The germline CDR1 and CDR2 sequences are LNHNV and YYDKDF (reference sequence). V was clipped by 1 base and J by 4 bases, with 10 bases between them. This CDR3 has 14 residues. DNA for the CDR3: TGTGCCACCAGCAGAGTTAGGAGGGGCACTGAAGCTTTCTTT. Encoded protein: CATSRVRRGTEAFF.

This clonotype was seen more than once but under ten times. The CDR3: CASSQAGETQYF. The CDR3 DNA follows: TGTGCCAGCAGCCAGGCGGGAGAGACCCAGTACTTC. The chain carries TRBV7-9 and TRBJ2-5, with D possibly matching TRBD2 (5 bases). Germline V CDR1 and CDR2: SEHNR, FQNEAQ (reference sequence). The CDR3 sequence is 12 residues long. Trimming shortened V by 5 bases and J by 4 bases, and 8 bases separated the two germline ends.

This chain connects TRBV6-5 to TRBJ2-1; TRBD2 matches 11 bases. V was pared by 5 bases and J by 10 bases, with 7 bases of the junction left unmatched. Germline V gene sequence: CDR1 MNHEY, CDR2 SVGAGI. The CDR3 is 14 residues long. CDR3 nucleotides: TGTGCCAGCAGTAAACTAGCGGGAGTAGGAGAGCAGTTCTTC. Protein product: CASSKLAGVGEQFF.

In its sample, this clonotype was seen a few times. The V and J genes are TRBV7-2 and TRBJ2-7; D unclear. Germline CDR1 is SGHTA and CDR2 is FQGNSA. The CDR3 loop spans 14 amino acids. V dropped 5 bases and J dropped 5 bases, with 16 bases sitting between them. The CDR3 DNA sequence: TGTGCCAGCAGCCCTTCACTCCCAAGGGACGAGCAGTACTTC. It translates to CASSPSLPRDEQYF.

This clonotype was seen a handful of times. The chain uses TRBV10-3 and TRBJ2-1; perhaps D is TRBD1 or TRBD2 (5 bases each). V lost 3 bases and J lost 8, with 8 bases in between. The CDR3 spans 12 residues. Per germline, CDR1 ENHRY and CDR2 SYGVKD. CDR3 coding DNA: TGTGCCATCAGTGAACTAGGGGATGAGCAGTTCTTC. Translation: CAISELGDEQFF.

The chain is built from TRBV7-6 and TRBJ2-5; the match to TRBD2 covers 7 bases. Germline V CDR1 and CDR2: SGHVS, FNYEAQ. Losses at the gene ends were 5 bases for V and 3 bases for J; bases not matched to a gene: 0. CDR3 length: 12 residues. DNA of the CDR3: TGTGCCAGCAGCCGGGGGGAAGAGACCCAGTACTTC. It specifies CASSRGEETQYF.

The gene calls are TRBV7-8 and TRBJ2-3; 8 bases fit TRBD2. Germline values: CDR1 SGHVS, CDR2 FQNEAQ. The CDR3 extends over 17 amino acids. V lost 5 bases, J lost 4 bases, and 14 bases stayed unmatched. This CDR3 is CASSPRGGREKADTQYF. DNA of the CDR3: TGTGCCAGCAGCCCCCGGGGGGGGCGGGAGAAGGCAGATACGCAGTATTTT. Based on the CDR3 plus reference TRBV7-8 and TRBJ2-3, the full variable domain is GAGVSQSPRYKVAKRGQDVALRCDPISGHVSLFWYQQALGQGPEFLTYFQNEAQLDKSGLPSDRFFAERPEGSVSTLKIQRTQQEDSAVYLCASSPRGGREKADTQYFGPGTRLTVL.

Remarks on this clonotype: A junction end diverges from the germline sequence, so it may reflect a read error. This chain connects TRBV4-2 to TRBJ1-1; D remains ambiguous. In germline, CDR1 is LGHNA, CDR2 YNFKEQ. CDR3 size: 14 residues. CDR3: CASSLKALNSEAFF. The CDR3 DNA follows: TGTGCCAGCAGCCTCAAGGCCTTGAACTCTGAAGCTTTCTTT.

This clonotype was detected ten times or more. The chain joins TRBV12-3 or TRBV12-4 to TRBJ2-2; tentatively, D is TRBD1 (6 bases). V lost 7 bases, J lost 9 bases, and 12 bases lay in between. This CDR3 is built from 12 residues. The CDR3 loop reads CASTPGVRELFF. CDR3 nucleotides: TGTGCCAGCACCCCAGGGGTGCGGGAGCTGTTTTTT.

The chain has TRBV6-1 and TRBJ2-6; maybe TRBD1 (5 bases). Germline CDR1 reads MNHNS; CDR2 reads SASEGT. V shed 4 bases and J shed 4 bases, with 8 bases lying between them. The CDR3 spans 14 residues. CDR3 nucleotides: TGTGCCAGCAGTGCTGGGGCCGGGGCCAACGTCCTGACTTTC. Encoded protein: CASSAGAGANVLTF.

This clonotype has only a few counts. The V gene is TRBV7-8, the J gene TRBJ2-2, with 12 bases fitting TRBD2. The germline V gene encodes CDR1 SGHVS and CDR2 FQNEAQ. With 5 bases clipped from V and 5 bases from J, the junction kept 6 bases outside the gene matches. The CDR3 is made up of 16 amino acids. The DNA of the CDR3 is TGTGCCAGCAGCACGACTAGCGGGAGCGTAACCGGGGAGCTGTTTTTT. This codes for CASSTTSGSVTGELFF.

In this sample, this clonotype turned up a few times. The chain links TRBV12-3 or TRBV12-4 to TRBJ2-1, with 7 nucleotides matching TRBD1. The junction had 9 bases not matched to a gene; V was cut back by 6 bases and J by 7 bases. This CDR3 region has 14 residues. CDR3 DNA sequence: TGTGCCAGCAGGCCCCGTGACAGGGCGAATGAGCAGTTCTTC. It yields the protein CASRPRDRANEQFF.